A single sample is the source of the 17 T cell receptor beta chains below, sequenced in a study of post-analysis software for immune sequencing data. TCR beta libraries were prepared from cDNA with unique molecular identifiers. TCRdb re-derived calls from the PCR reads in MiXCR, one entry per CDR3 protein. This table has some 450,000 distinct CDR3 sequences, under 55% appearing once. Study-wide results and limits: A handful of TRBV segments were significantly more frequent in patients than in controls. TRBV5-6, TRBV5-1 and TRBV20-1 were among these segments.

Their antigens are not known. What was sequenced was blood. Source of these receptors: a girl under 18 with multiple sclerosis.

This clonotype came up a few times. This chain connects TRBV5-1 to TRBJ2-3, with a tentative D call TRBD2 (5 bases). CDR3 length: 16 residues. The germline V and J ends were trimmed by 4 bases and 6 bases, with 21 bases remaining between them. In germline, CDR1 is SGHRS, CDR2 YFSETQ. CDR3 bases: TGCGCCAGCAGCCGCACTCTTACTAGTTTGGGTGATACGCAGTATTTT. It yields the protein CASSRTLTSLGDTQYF.

V gene TRBV12-3 or TRBV12-4 combines with J gene TRBJ1-2; possible D gene TRBD1, 5 bases. V lost 6 bases to trimming and J lost 2 bases, with 16 bases between them. This CDR3 comprises 15 residues. The CDR3: CASSPEQGGNYGYTF. CDR3 sequence (DNA): TGTGCCAGCAGCCCCGAGCAGGGAGGAAACTATGGCTACACCTTC.

Comments on this clonotype: Mismatch with germline at one junction end may stem from a read error. Here the CDR3 reads CASSPRSLSNKQFF. CDR3 nucleotides: TGTGCCAGCAGCCCCAGAAGTCTTAGCAATAAGCAGTTCTTC. The rearrangement joins TRBV7-2 to TRBJ2-1, with D hard to call. The germline CDR1 and CDR2 sequences are SGHTA and FQGNSA. The CDR3 has 14 amino acids.

This clonotype turned up a few times. The chain employs TRBV7-2 and TRBJ2-7; D ambiguous. The V end was cut by 3 bases, the J end by 6 bases, with 9 bases between. The CDR3 extends over 12 amino acids. Germline lookup yields CDR1 SGHTA and CDR2 FQGNSA. The CDR3 region has the DNA TGTGCCAGCAGCTTGGATAGGCGCGAGCAGTACTTC. Residues: CASSLDRREQYF.

In this sample, this clonotype turned up a few times. This chain connects TRBV6-6 to TRBJ2-4; D perhaps matches TRBD2 (5 bases). The end of the DNA fits TRBJ2-7 better, so the J call may be wrong. The CDR3 has 12 amino acids. Per the germline V gene, CDR1 is MNHNY and CDR2 is SVGAGI (reference sequence). The CDR3 DNA reads as TGTGCCAGCAGTTACTCCGAGGGCGAGCAGTACTTC. The encoded protein is CASSYSEGEQYF.

Ten or more counts support this clonotype. The V and J genes are TRBV5-1 and TRBJ1-1; D perhaps matches TRBD1 (5 bases). This CDR3 has 14 residues. Germline V gene data show CDR1 as SGHRS and CDR2 as YFSETQ. Trimming shortened V by 4 bases and J by 3 bases, and 13 bases separated the two germline ends. As DNA, the CDR3 is TGCGCCAGCAGCCCGGCGGGGGGTTACACTGAAGCTTTCTTT. It translates to CASSPAGGYTEAFF.

V is TRBV10-3 and J is TRBJ2-3; TRBD2 matches at 11 bases. The CDR3 is made up of 14 amino acids. V was pared by 6 bases and J by 6 bases, with 5 bases of the junction left unmatched. Germline lookup yields CDR1 ENHRY and CDR2 SYGVKD. CDR3 protein: CAISEASGRDTQYF. The CDR3 DNA follows: TGTGCCATCAGCGAGGCTAGCGGGAGGGATACGCAGTATTTT.

V and J are TRBV12-3 or TRBV12-4 and TRBJ2-3, with unresolved D. The CDR3 has 12 residues. V was trimmed by 6 bases and J by 4 bases, leaving 8 bases between them. CDR3 in amino acids: CASSNTADTQYF. CDR3 in DNA: TGTGCCAGCAGCAATACCGCAGATACGCAGTATTTT.

The chain joins TRBV29-1 to TRBJ2-7, with TRBD1 matching over 9 bases. Germline V gene lookup returns CDR1 SQVTM and CDR2 ANQGSEA. The length of the CDR3 is 15 residues. With 1 base clipped from V and 4 bases from J, the junction kept 8 bases outside the gene matches. The CDR3 DNA reads TGCAGCGTTGAAGGCCCGGACAGGGGTAATTACGAGCAGTACTTC. Its translation is CSVEGPDRGNYEQYF.

The rearrangement links TRBV20-1 to TRBJ1-5, with D tentatively TRBD1 (5 bases). This CDR3 spans 13 amino acids. Trimming left V 4 bases short and J 0 bases short, with 7 bases between. CDR1 DFQATT and CDR2 SNEGSKA come from the germline V gene (reference sequence). CDR3 DNA: TGCAGTGCTAAGACAGATAGCAATCAGCCCCAGCATTTT. Residues: CSAKTDSNQPQHF.

The chain is built from TRBV4-1 and TRBJ2-4, with D unresolved. The CDR3 sequence is 14 residues long. Looked up from germline, CDR1 is MGHRA and CDR2 is YSYEKL. Trimming left V 0 bases short and J 15 bases short, with 18 bases between. The CDR3 coding sequence is TGCGCCAGCAGCCAAGATGGTAGTGGCTACGAGCGGTACTTC. This translates into CASSQDGSGYERYF.

This chain connects TRBV6-2 or TRBV6-3 to TRBJ2-3; TRBD2 matches 9 bases. CDR3 size: 17 residues. From germline, CDR1 is MNHEY and CDR2 SVGEGT. V was clipped by 0 bases and J by 5 bases; unmatched bases: 9. CDR3 residues: CASSYSPSGAPRDTQYF. CDR3 nucleotides: TGTGCCAGCAGTTACTCTCCTAGCGGGGCGCCCAGAGATACGCAGTATTTT.

The J gene is TRBJ1-2, the V gene TRBV28; no clear D gene. The CDR3 loop spans 15 amino acids. V was clipped by 3 bases and J by 4 bases, with 15 bases between them. Germline CDR1 MDHEN, CDR2 SYDVKM. The CDR3 spells CASSLLGTPGYGYTF. Here the CDR3 DNA reads TGTGCCAGCAGTTTGCTGGGCACCCCGGGCTATGGCTACACCTTC.

This clonotype was seen more than once but under ten times. V usage is TRBV20-1 and J usage is TRBJ2-3; unclear D gene. This CDR3 is built from 17 residues. V lost 3 bases and J 0 bases, leaving 19 bases between the germline ends. CDR1 DFQATT and CDR2 SNEGSKA come from the germline V gene (reference sequence). CDR3 protein: CSASRGNWLTSTDTQYF. The CDR3 region has the DNA TGCAGTGCTAGTCGTGGCAATTGGTTAACTAGCACAGATACGCAGTATTTT.

Only a few counts were recorded for this clonotype. V is TRBV10-3 and J is TRBJ2-1, with D possibly TRBD1 on 6 matching bases. CDR1 is ENHRY and CDR2 is SYGVKD in the germline V gene. Trimming took off 5 bases at V and 8 bases at J, with 16 bases between the two ends. This CDR3 spans 14 amino acids. The CDR3 DNA reads TGTGCCATCAGTTACCCAGGGGCCTCGGATGAGCAGTTCTTC. It specifies CAISYPGASDEQFF.

Notes on this clonotype: Sequence at one end of the junction differs from germline and may be a read error. V is TRBV18 and J is TRBJ2-3; 8 bases align to TRBD2. The germline CDR1 and CDR2 sequences are KGHSH and LQKENI. The CDR3 has 14 residues. The CDR3 bases are TGTGCCAGCTCTACGACTAGCGCAAGAGATGCGCAGTATTTT. This gives the protein CASSTTSARDAQYF.

This clonotype appeared a few times. The chain employs TRBV29-1 and TRBJ2-1, with 7 bases that match TRBD1. This CDR3 region has 14 residues. V lost 5 bases to trimming and J lost 7 bases; unmatched junction nucleotides: 11. Germline V gene data show CDR1 as SQVTM and CDR2 as ANQGSEA. Written as DNA, the CDR3 is TGCAGCGTTCGGCCTGACAGGGACGGAAATGAGCAGTTCTTC. This sequence encodes CSVRPDRDGNEQFF.